A single sample gave rise to the 24 T cell receptor beta chains below, sequenced in a study of cytomegalovirus exposure and HLA in healthy donors (dated by TCRdb to the late 2010s). Receptors were amplified or captured by the immunoSEQ multiplex PCR assay. For the multiplex PCR, a mixture combining 60 forward primers for TCR Vbeta segments and 13 reverse primers for TCR Jbeta segments was used. As stored in TCRdb, this immuneACCESS dataset retains in-frame rearrangements with V and J assigned. A fraction of the clones does not appear; measured against another copy, unresolved V genes explain less than half of the discrepancy, and the remainder lacks a known reason. A total of 130,000 or so clones appear in this sample, about three quarters of them only once. The top ten hold 6% to 8% of the sample. The sequenced material came from PBMCs. All receptors come from a woman in her thirties or forties in good health and CMV-seronegative.

The chain has TRBV25-1 and TRBJ2-4, with 8 positions matching TRBD2. The CDR3 is 14 amino acids. Trimming at V came to 6 bases and at J to 12 bases, leaving 13 bases not matched to a gene. Germline-derived CDR1 and CDR2 are MGHDK and SYGVNS. CDR3 sequence (DNA): TGTGCCAGCAGCCGGGAGGGCCCCCTGGGCGGTCAGTACTTC. Translated, it gives CASSREGPLGGQYF.

This clone was detected only a few times. The rearrangement joins TRBV28 to TRBJ2-1; a weak D match, TRBD2 (7 bases). Germline CDR1 reads MDHEN; CDR2 reads SYDVKM. This CDR3 comprises 15 residues. Trimming cost V 6 bases and J 5 bases, with 17 bases left between them. In nucleotides, the CDR3 is TGTGCCAGCAGCTCCCCTAGGGGGAGGGACAATGAGCAGTTCTTC. Encoded protein: CASSSPRGRDNEQFF.

The rearrangement links TRBV5-4 to TRBJ2-7, with D unresolved. This CDR3 has 14 residues. The V and J ends lost 1 base and 1 base respectively, with 9 bases between them. The germline CDR1 and CDR2 sequences are SGHNT and YYREEE (reference sequence). CDR3 nucleotides: TGTGCCAGCAGCTTGATTCTGGAGTCCTACGAGCAGTACTTC. The encoded protein is CASSLILESYEQYF.

This chain joins TRBV10-3 and TRBJ2-6; 9 nucleotides agree with TRBD1. There are 17 residues in the CDR3. V was pared by 6 bases and J by 0 bases, with 6 bases of the junction left unmatched. Germline V gives CDR1 ENHRY, CDR2 SYGVKD. CDR3 coding DNA: TGTGCCATCAGAACAGGGGGCGCCCCCTCTGGGGCCAACGTCCTGACTTTC. This translates into CAIRTGGAPSGANVLTF.

The genes are TRBV5-6 and TRBJ2-3, with D possibly matching TRBD1 (6 bases). The germline V and J ends were trimmed by 1 base and 2 bases, with 14 bases remaining between them. The CDR3 loop spans 16 amino acids. Germline V gives CDR1 SGHDT, CDR2 YYEEEE. CDR3: CASSLTGTINTDTQYF. CDR3 in DNA: TGTGCCAGCAGCTTGACAGGGACCATTAACACAGATACGCAGTATTTT. The full variable domain, in which reference TRBV5-6 and TRBJ2-3 provide the parts outside the CDR3, is DAGVTQSPTHLIKTRGQQVTLRCSPKSGHDTVSWYQQALGQGPQFIFQYYEEEERQRGNFPDRFSGHQFPNYSSELNVNALLLGDSALYLCASSLTGTINTDTQYFGPGTRLTVL.

In its sample, this clone was seen a few times. The CDR3 DNA reads as TGTGCCAGTTCAGGGGGAGGCAATCAGCCCCAGCATTTT. Its translation is CASSGGGNQPQHF. The rearrangement links TRBV6-1 to TRBJ1-5, with 7 positions matching TRBD1. Germline V CDR1 and CDR2: MNHNS, SASEGT. The CDR3 consists of 13 residues. Germline trimming cut 9 bases from V and 2 bases from J; bases unmatched to any gene: 4.

This clone occurred a few times. CDR3 in amino acids: CASSIWQNTDTQYF. The DNA of the CDR3 is TGTGCCAGTAGTATTTGGCAGAACACAGATACGCAGTATTTT. The chain carries TRBV19 and TRBJ2-3; D gene unclear. Trimming stripped 3 bases from V and 2 bases from J, with 9 bases between. The CDR3 consists of 14 residues. Germline values: CDR1 LNHDA, CDR2 SQIVND (reference sequence).

This clone was detected once. The V gene is TRBV27, the J gene TRBJ1-4, with 9 bases aligning to TRBD1. The CDR3 has 16 amino acids. The germline V gene has CDR1 MNHEY and CDR2 SMNVEV (reference sequence). With 3 bases clipped from V and 6 bases from J, the junction kept 8 bases outside the gene matches. CDR3 residues: CASSLGPGQGYEKLFF. The CDR3 DNA follows: TGTGCCAGCAGTTTGGGTCCGGGACAGGGTTATGAAAAACTGTTTTTT.

This clone was observed a few times. This chain connects TRBV6-1 to TRBJ1-5, with 10 bases identical to TRBD1. This CDR3 spans 14 amino acids. The ends lost 7 bases at V and 4 bases at J; junction bases unmatched: 4. CDR1 is MNHNS, CDR2 SASEGT, per germline. The CDR3 spells CASTPGQGNQPQHF. The DNA for the CDR3 is TGTGCCAGCACCCCGGGACAGGGGAATCAGCCCCAGCATTTT.

This clone appeared a few times. CDR3 sequence reads: CASSFRGGGNTIYF. CDR3 bases: TGTGCCAGCAGTTTCCGGGGTGGAGGAAACACCATATATTTT. This chain uses TRBV28 with TRBJ1-3; no firm D call. V was clipped by 3 bases and J by 4 bases, with 10 bases between them. This CDR3 is 14 amino acids long. Germline CDR1 is MDHEN and CDR2 is SYDVKM.

This clone appeared a few times. The rearrangement joins TRBV6-5 to TRBJ1-1; TRBD1 is a possible D gene (5 bases). Trimming took off 4 bases at V and 6 bases at J, with 15 bases between the two ends. The CDR3 contains 14 residues. CDR1 is MNHEY and CDR2 is SVGAGI in the germline V gene. The CDR3 bases are TGTGCCAGCAGTTTAGCCGGACACCTCGCTGAAGCTTTCTTT. This gives the protein CASSLAGHLAEAFF.

The table lists this clone with a few counts. The CDR3 DNA reads TGTGCCAGCAGCTTAGGGGGAGTCGAGCAGTACTTC. Translating gives CASSLGGVEQYF. This chain connects TRBV11-2 to TRBJ2-7; D perhaps matches TRBD2 (5 bases). CDR3 size: 12 residues. Per germline, CDR1 SGHAT and CDR2 FQNNGV. Trimming shortened V by 1 base and J by 6 bases, and 7 bases separated the two germline ends.

The gene calls are TRBV6-5 and TRBJ1-2; 7 bases are a match to TRBD1. V shed 5 bases and J 6 bases; nucleotides not matched to a gene: 6. The germline gives CDR1 MNHEY, CDR2 SVGAGI. The length of the CDR3 is 13 residues. The CDR3 sequence: CASSPPGQNGYTF. The DNA of the CDR3 is TGTGCCAGCAGTCCCCCGGGACAGAATGGCTACACCTTC.

The CDR3: CASTLWGATSGANVLTF. The CDR3 coding sequence is TGTGCCAGTACTCTTTGGGGCGCTACCTCTGGGGCCAACGTCCTGACTTTC. The V call is TRBV19, the J call TRBJ2-6; a possible D gene is TRBD1 (5 bases). The CDR3 length is 17 residues. Germline V gives CDR1 LNHDA, CDR2 SQIVND (reference sequence). V was cut by 7 bases and J by 0 bases, with 16 bases left in between.

This clone was observed a few times. The J gene is TRBJ1-2, the V gene TRBV5-1, with a possible D match to TRBD1 (5 bases). Per germline, CDR1 SGHRS and CDR2 YFSETQ. Between the trimmed V and J ends, which lost 5 bases and 0 bases, there was a span of 14 bases. The CDR3 is 15 residues long. This CDR3 reads CASRITGSSNYGYTF. In DNA form, the CDR3 reads TGCGCCAGCAGAATTACAGGATCTTCTAACTATGGCTACACCTTC.

The rearrangement links TRBV6-1 to TRBJ1-5; D is perhaps TRBD1 (5 bases). V shed 1 base and J shed 7 bases, with 14 bases lying between them. Germline V gene lookup returns CDR1 MNHNS and CDR2 SASEGT. The CDR3 has 15 residues. CDR3: CASSEVWQGRQPQHF. CDR3 bases: TGTGCCAGCAGTGAAGTTTGGCAGGGTAGGCAGCCCCAGCATTTT.

In DNA form, the CDR3 reads TGTGCCAGCAGCCGTGGGGGAGGAGGAGCAGATACGCAGTATTTT. This encodes CASSRGGGGADTQYF. The chain is built from TRBV5-6 and TRBJ2-3, with D tentatively TRBD2 (6 bases). Germline values: CDR1 SGHDT, CDR2 YYEEEE. The CDR3 runs to 15 residues. The V and J ends lost 4 bases and 4 bases respectively, with 16 bases between them.

The gene calls are TRBV6-5 and TRBJ2-2; no clear D. Germline CDR1 is MNHEY and CDR2 is SVGAGI. This CDR3 has 15 residues. Trimming shortened V by 3 bases and J by 6 bases, and 14 bases separated the two germline ends. CDR3 nucleotide sequence: TGTGCCAGCAGTTATCTTCTAGATTTGGCCGGGGAGCTGTTTTTT. Its translation is CASSYLLDLAGELFF.

Points on this clone: A junction end diverges from the germline sequence, so it may reflect a read error. This chain joins TRBV7-9 and TRBJ2-7, with D perhaps TRBD2 (6 bases). The CDR3 sequence is 15 residues long. Germline V lookup: CDR1 SEHNR, CDR2 FQNEAQ (reference sequence). In DNA, the CDR3 is TGTTCCAGCAGCGCGGGGATGCGGCCTGAAATAGAGCAGTACTTC. Its translation is CSSSAGMRPEIEQYF.

The chain joins TRBV4-3 to TRBJ1-5; D may be TRBD1 (6 bases). The germline CDR1 and CDR2 sequences are LGHNA and YSLEER. V was shortened by 0 bases and J by 5 bases, with 11 bases between the two germline ends. The CDR3 is made up of 15 amino acids. CDR3 coding DNA: TGCGCCAGCAGCCAAGATGGCAGGGGATATCAGCCCCAGCATTTT. Protein product: CASSQDGRGYQPQHF.

The chain employs TRBV7-9 and TRBJ1-5; D uncertain. The V gene lost 2 bases and the J gene lost 5 bases, with 7 bases spanning the gap. CDR3 length: 13 residues. Germline V gene sequence: CDR1 SEHNR, CDR2 FQNEAQ (reference sequence). CDR3 sequence (DNA): TGTGCCAGCAGCTTATCCGGGGATCAGCCCCAGCATTTT. Its protein product is CASSLSGDQPQHF.

J is TRBJ1-1 and V is TRBV6-1, with D tentatively TRBD1 (6 bases). CDR3 size: 14 residues. The germline V gene has CDR1 MNHNS and CDR2 SASEGT. Between the trimmed V and J ends, which lost 6 bases and 4 bases, there was a span of 15 bases. The CDR3 nucleotides read TGTGCCAGCAGCCCCGGACTGGGGGCCACTGAAGCTTTCTTT. Translated: CASSPGLGATEAFF.

V usage is TRBV5-4 and J usage is TRBJ1-1; D unclear. Germline V gives CDR1 SGHNT, CDR2 YYREEE (reference sequence). The CDR3 consists of 14 residues. Trimming stripped 2 bases from V and 3 bases from J, with 11 bases between. CDR3 DNA sequence: TGTGCCAGCAGCTTCCTACCACGGGACACTGAAGCTTTCTTT. Translation gives CASSFLPRDTEAFF.

This chain links TRBV6-5 with TRBJ2-5; perhaps TRBD1 as D (8 bases). Near its end, the DNA agrees better with TRBJ2-7, so the J call may be wrong. Per germline, CDR1 MNHEY and CDR2 SVGAGI. The length of the CDR3 is 14 residues. The CDR3 region has the DNA TGTGCCAGTCAGCGGGGACAGGACCGATACGAGCAGTACTTC. It is translated as CASQRGQDRYEQYF.